The 15 T cell receptor beta chains reported below all come from one sample, sequenced in a study of T-cell memory formation after mild COVID-19. TCRdb analysed the 5' RACE reads with MiXCR anew, one entry per CDR3 protein. This table holds about 560,000 distinct CDR3 sequences, about a sixth found once. The sequencing input was PBMCs or a T cell subset sorted from them (not recorded which). These receptors came from an adult woman who had mild COVID-19 (a few samples of this study predate the infection). Cell type and time point are not known.

The genes are TRBV21-1 and TRBJ2-1. TRBV21-1 counts as a pseudogene. The CDR3 length is 17 residues. CDR3 DNA: TGTGCCAGCAGCCCGCGAGAGAAAAGGAGCTCCTACAATGAGCAGTTCTTC. Translating gives CASSPREKRSSYNEQFF.

This clonotype was found a few times. The V gene is TRBV20-1, the J gene TRBJ1-6, with D maybe TRBD1 (6 bases). The CDR3 contains 15 residues. V shed 3 bases and J shed 4 bases, with 13 bases lying between them. Germline loops: CDR1 DFQATT, CDR2 SNEGSKA (reference sequence). The CDR3 loop reads CSARSGGPYNSPLHF. DNA for the CDR3: TGCAGTGCTAGGAGCGGGGGGCCATATAATTCACCCCTCCACTTT.

The rearrangement uses TRBV5-4 and TRBJ2-7; D gene uncertain. Trimming cost V 3 bases and J 5 bases, with 18 bases left between them. Germline CDR1 reads SGHNT; CDR2 reads YYREEE (reference sequence). The CDR3 length is 15 residues. CDR3 residues: CASSSDPDRLDEQYF. CDR3 DNA: TGTGCCAGCAGCTCGGATCCGGACCGACTCGACGAGCAGTACTTC.

Concerning this clonotype: A read error may account for a junction end that differs from germline. CDR3 region: CAISTRFMDLGRTGELFF. The CDR3 nucleotides are TGTGCCATCAGTACCCGATTCATGGACTTAGGGCGTACCGGGGAGCTGTTTTTT. This sequence joins TRBV6-5 and TRBJ2-2; D may be TRBD2 (5 bases). The CDR3 spans 18 residues. Germline CDR1 is MNHEY and CDR2 is SVGAGI.

The rearrangement joins TRBV12-3 or TRBV12-4 to TRBJ1-2; TRBD1 matches at 8 bases. Germline trimming cut 5 bases from V and 4 bases from J; bases unmatched to any gene: 9. The CDR3 totals 15 residues. The chain's CDR3 is CASSLTLTGAYGYTF. As DNA, the CDR3 is TGTGCCAGCAGTCTTACCCTGACAGGGGCCTATGGCTACACCTTC.

The chain carries TRBV5-1 and TRBJ2-7, with a weak D call TRBD2 (5 bases). Trimming removed 0 bases at V and 3 bases at J, with 13 bases between. Germline assignment: CDR1 SGHRS and CDR2 YFSETQ. The CDR3 consists of 15 residues. CDR3 nucleotide sequence: TGCGCCAGCAGCTTGGAGAGGACTGCCAACTACGAGCAGTACTTC. Translation: CASSLERTANYEQYF.

The chain carries TRBV7-9 and TRBJ2-1; no firm D call. The CDR3 runs to 15 residues. Germline values: CDR1 SEHNR, CDR2 FQNEAQ (reference sequence). Trimming took off 1 base at V and 5 bases at J, with 12 bases between the two ends. CDR3 DNA sequence: TGTGCCAGCAGCTTAGGCGTACGGTTCCACAATGAGCAGTTCTTC. Translated: CASSLGVRFHNEQFF.

The chain links TRBV29-1 to TRBJ2-7; D might be TRBD2 (6 bases). CDR3 length: 13 amino acids. From germline, CDR1 is SQVTM and CDR2 ANQGSEA. The V end lost 2 bases, the J end lost 6 bases, and 14 bases lay between the germline ends. The CDR3 sequence: CSVEQVGLLEQYF. The CDR3 DNA follows: TGCAGCGTTGAACAAGTGGGACTCCTCGAGCAGTACTTC.

The V gene is TRBV9, the J gene TRBJ2-5; D may match TRBD1 or TRBD2 (5 bases each). This CDR3 is built from 16 residues. Trimming took off 4 bases at V and 5 bases at J, with 21 bases between the two ends. The germline CDR1 and CDR2 sequences are SGDLS and YYNGEE. CDR3 DNA sequence: TGTGCCAGCAGCACACCGAGGACCCTGGGGGACGAGACCCAGTACTTC. Translated, it gives CASSTPRTLGDETQYF.

This chain uses TRBV18 with TRBJ1-2; D remains unclear. Trimming stripped 2 bases from V and 8 bases from J, with 12 bases between. Germline V gene data show CDR1 as KGHSH and CDR2 as LQKENI. The length of the CDR3 is 13 residues. The CDR3, as DNA: TGTGCCAGCTCACCATCTGGGGTTGGAGGCTACACCTTC. Its translation: CASSPSGVGGYTF.

There are a few counts of this clonotype. The rearrangement uses TRBV12-3 or TRBV12-4 and TRBJ1-3, with D unresolved. The CDR3 is made up of 12 amino acids. V was cut by 6 bases and J by 0 bases, with 3 bases left in between. The CDR3 nucleotides read TGTGCCAGCAGACCCTCTGGAAACACCATATATTTT. This sequence encodes CASRPSGNTIYF.

This chain connects TRBV12-5 to TRBJ2-7, with TRBD1 matching 9 bases. Germline values: CDR1 LGHNT, CDR2 FRNRAP. This CDR3 is 14 amino acids long. V was pared by 6 bases and J by 0 bases, with 3 bases of the junction left unmatched. This chain's CDR3 is CASGPGQGSYEQYF. The CDR3 DNA reads as TGTGCTAGTGGGCCGGGACAGGGCTCCTACGAGCAGTACTTC.

The CDR3 region has the DNA TGTGCCAGCAGCGTTAGAGGCGGGAGGGCCACGCTCGAGCAGTACTTC. It codes for CASSVRGGRATLEQYF. This rearrangement joins TRBV9 to TRBJ2-7, with TRBD2 identical over 9 bases. J was trimmed by 6 bases and V by 2 bases; bases with no gene match: 12. This CDR3 comprises 16 residues. Germline V gene lookup returns CDR1 SGDLS and CDR2 YYNGEE.

This chain uses TRBV12-3 or TRBV12-4 with TRBJ2-1, with a possible D match to TRBD2 (5 bases). The CDR3 consists of 11 residues. V shed 7 bases and J shed 12 bases, with 13 bases lying between them. The CDR3 loop reads CASMDARGQFF. CDR3 sequence (DNA): TGTGCCAGCATGGACGCTCGGGGGCAGTTCTTC.

The table lists this clonotype with a few counts. V is TRBV20-1 and J is TRBJ1-4; possibly TRBD1 for D (5 bases). Germline values: CDR1 DFQATT, CDR2 SNEGSKA (reference sequence). Trimming left V 0 bases short and J 3 bases short, with 11 bases between. This CDR3 has 15 residues. The CDR3 sequence: CSARDPQGPNEKLFF. The DNA for the CDR3 is TGCAGTGCTAGAGATCCGCAGGGCCCTAATGAAAAACTGTTTTTT.